Presented here are 25 T cell receptor beta chains from one specimen sequenced in a study of early T cells in non-severe SARS-CoV-2 infection. Via MiXCR, TCRdb re-called the 5' RACE reads, giving one row per CDR3 protein. The data contain around 81,000 distinct CDR3 sequences, 14% of them singletons. The sample taken for sequencing was whole blood. These receptors originate from an adult who was a healthcare worker with PCR-confirmed SARS-CoV-2 infection or an uninfected control (not recorded which).

Only a few counts were recorded for this clonotype. The J gene is TRBJ1-1, the V gene TRBV5-1; D remains ambiguous. The CDR3 contains 14 residues. Trimming shortened V by 0 bases and J by 4 bases, and 10 bases separated the two germline ends. CDR1 and CDR2 (germline): SGHRS, YFSETQ. The CDR3 region has the DNA TGCGCCAGCAGCTTGGAGAGTTCGGGCACTGAAGCTTTCTTT. Translated, it gives CASSLESSGTEAFF.

This clonotype was observed a few times. The genes are TRBV4-1 and TRBJ1-6, with 9 positions matching TRBD1. The germline gives CDR1 MGHRA, CDR2 YSYEKL. CDR3 size: 14 residues. After removal of 3 bases from V and 7 bases from J, the junction contained 1 base not matched to a gene. Here the CDR3 DNA reads TGCGCCAGCAGCCAGGGACAGGGAAATTCACCCCTCCACTTT. Amino acid sequence: CASSQGQGNSPLHF.

This clonotype showed up just a few times. This chain links TRBV29-1 with TRBJ1-2; D perhaps matches TRBD1 (5 bases). CDR3 length equals 12 residues. The V end lost 6 bases, the J end lost 4 bases, and 12 bases lay between the germline ends. The germline CDR1 and CDR2 sequences are SQVTM and ANQGSEA. The CDR3 DNA follows: TGCAGCGTCACTTCAGGGATCTATGGCTACACCTTC. Protein product: CSVTSGIYGYTF.

The chain links TRBV3-1 to TRBJ2-2; D unresolved. CDR3 length: 12 residues. Trimming took off 2 bases at V and 3 bases at J, with 1 base between the two ends. The germline V gene has CDR1 LGHDT and CDR2 YNNKEL (reference sequence). CDR3 sequence (DNA): TGTGCCAGCAGCCAACACACCGGGGAGCTGTTTTTT. Residues: CASSQHTGELFF.

The chain recombines TRBV7-6 with TRBJ2-1, with D possibly matching TRBD2 (7 bases). CDR1 and CDR2 (germline): SGHVS, FNYEAQ. The germline V and J ends were trimmed by 7 bases and 2 bases, with 12 bases remaining between them. The CDR3 extends over 14 amino acids. The CDR3 DNA sequence: TGTGCCAGCAACCGGGGGGACACCTACAATGAGCAGTTCTTC. As protein: CASNRGDTYNEQFF. Complete variable domain (other parts from reference TRBV7-6 and TRBJ2-1): GAGVSQSPRYKVTKRGQDVALRCDPISGHVSLYWYRQALGQGPEFLTYFNYEAQQDKSGLPNDRFSAERPEGSISTLTIQRTEQRDSAMYRCASNRGDTYNEQFFGPGTRLTVL.

This clonotype was detected only a few times. The rearrangement uses TRBV6-1 and TRBJ2-2; the match to TRBD2 covers 11 bases. V trimming: 8 bases; J trimming: 5 bases; junction bases outside the gene matches: 10. From germline, CDR1 is MNHNS and CDR2 SASEGT. The CDR3 is 16 amino acids. The CDR3 protein is CASVRTSGFRTGELFF. DNA of the CDR3: TGTGCCAGCGTGCGGACTAGCGGGTTCAGGACCGGGGAGCTGTTTTTT.

The table lists this clonotype with a few counts. The chain uses TRBV20-1 and TRBJ2-7, with D perhaps assigned TRBD1 or TRBD2 (5 bases each). The germline gives CDR1 DFQATT, CDR2 SNEGSKA (reference sequence). The CDR3 has 11 amino acids. The V and J ends lost 6 bases and 2 bases respectively, with 8 bases between them. Here the CDR3 DNA reads TGCAGTGCCTGGGACCCCTACGAGCAGTACTTC. Translating gives CSAWDPYEQYF.

The chain carries TRBV13 and TRBJ1-1; TRBD1 matches at 7 bases. The junction had 6 bases not matched to a gene; V was cut back by 4 bases and J by 4 bases. Germline V lookup: CDR1 PRHDT, CDR2 FYEKMQ (reference sequence). The CDR3 has 14 amino acids. Here the CDR3 DNA reads TGTGCCAGCAGCTCCCTCAGGGGGGTCACTGAAGCTTTCTTT. Its protein product is CASSSLRGVTEAFF.

This clonotype was seen only a few times. The chain recombines TRBV6-6 with TRBJ2-1; D assignment may be TRBD1 or TRBD2 (6 bases each). Trimming cost V 7 bases and J 1 base, with 20 bases left between them. CDR1 and CDR2 (germline): MNHNY, SVGAGI (reference sequence). The CDR3 sequence is 17 residues long. CDR3 in amino acids: CASTLGGGTSSYNEQFF. Written as DNA, the CDR3 is TGTGCCAGCACTCTAGGAGGGGGGACAAGTTCCTACAATGAGCAGTTCTTC.

This clonotype was detected many times. The chain employs TRBV7-3 and TRBJ2-1; D perhaps matches TRBD2 (6 bases). The germline gives CDR1 SGHTA, CDR2 FQGTGA. V lost 0 bases, J lost 5 bases, and 17 bases lay in between. The CDR3 spans 17 residues. The CDR3 sequence is CASSLTRLGGVDNEQFF. CDR3 in DNA: TGTGCCAGCAGCTTAACCCGATTGGGCGGGGTGGACAATGAGCAGTTCTTC.

Many counts were recorded for this clonotype. The V gene is TRBV12-3 or TRBV12-4, the J gene TRBJ2-7, with a possible D match to TRBD1 (5 bases). The CDR3 spans 14 residues. The ends were cut back, 3 bases at V and 0 bases at J, with 9 bases in the middle. The CDR3 reads CASSFGAASYEQYF. The CDR3 DNA sequence: TGTGCCAGCAGTTTTGGGGCTGCCTCCTACGAGCAGTACTTC.

Many counts were recorded for this clonotype. The chain carries TRBV29-1 and TRBJ1-1; D is unclear. The germline gives CDR1 SQVTM, CDR2 ANQGSEA. Trimming left V 0 bases short and J 5 bases short, with 10 bases between. The length of the CDR3 is 13 residues. The CDR3 DNA is TGCAGCGTTGAAGATCTTATAGGGACTGAAGCTTTCTTT. Translating gives CSVEDLIGTEAFF.

This clonotype occurred a few times. The CDR3 bases are TGTGCCATCAGTGTAGGAACAGGGTTTGCCGGAGATACGCAGTATTTT. This sequence encodes CAISVGTGFAGDTQYF. The V call is TRBV10-3, the J call TRBJ2-3; D might be TRBD1 (6 bases). The CDR3 sequence is 16 residues long. The ends were cut back, 4 bases at V and 5 bases at J, with 19 bases in the middle. Germline lookup yields CDR1 ENHRY and CDR2 SYGVKD.

This clonotype was detected a few times. The chain is built from TRBV6-6 and TRBJ2-3; no reliable D call. The germline V and J ends were trimmed by 6 bases and 0 bases, with 19 bases remaining between them. Germline V CDR1 and CDR2: MNHNY, SVGAGI (reference sequence). This CDR3 is 17 amino acids long. The CDR3 spells CASSPRTMGPSTDTQYF. The CDR3 nucleotides read TGTGCCAGCAGCCCAAGGACCATGGGCCCTAGCACAGATACGCAGTATTTT.

This clonotype was counted a few times. The chain couples TRBV2 to TRBJ2-7, with no clear D. The CDR3 runs 15 residues. V lost 0 bases and J 2 bases, leaving 11 bases between the germline ends. CDR1 and CDR2 (germline): SNHLY, FYNNEI. In DNA, the CDR3 is TGTGCCAGCAGTGAAGCGCTTACACATCCCTACGAGCAGTACTTC. It yields the protein CASSEALTHPYEQYF.

This clonotype has just a few counts. The chain combines TRBV10-3 with TRBJ2-3; D is undetermined. Germline V gives CDR1 ENHRY, CDR2 SYGVKD. Trimming shortened V by 3 bases and J by 2 bases, and 3 bases separated the two germline ends. The CDR3 has 12 amino acids. CDR3 loop: CAISEYTDTQYF. The DNA for the CDR3 is TGTGCCATCAGTGAATACACAGATACGCAGTATTTT.

This clonotype was observed many times. The chain is built from TRBV12-3 or TRBV12-4 and TRBJ1-2; D remains unclear. V lost 4 bases and J lost 0, with 6 bases in between. This CDR3 is built from 13 residues. The CDR3 loop is CASSSLANYGYTF. CDR3 DNA: TGTGCCAGCAGTTCTTTGGCTAACTATGGCTACACCTTC.

The rearrangement joins TRBV29-1 to TRBJ1-1, with 7 bases that match TRBD1. Trimming at V came to 4 bases and at J to 8 bases, leaving 13 bases not matched to a gene. The V gene's germline CDR1 is SQVTM and CDR2 ANQGSEA. This CDR3 has 14 residues. CDR3 protein: CSVGPRQGRTEAFF. The CDR3 DNA reads TGCAGCGTTGGACCTCGACAGGGCCGGACCGAAGCTTTCTTT.

There are many counts of this clonotype. This chain connects TRBV6-6 to TRBJ2-7; D may be TRBD1 or TRBD2 (5 bases each). Looked up from germline, CDR1 is MNHNY and CDR2 is SVGAGI (reference sequence). With 7 bases removed from V and 0 bases from J, the gap between germline ends came to 19 bases. This CDR3 comprises 16 residues. The CDR3 here is CASTRGLGTSSYEQYF. CDR3 DNA: TGTGCCAGCACCCGGGGTCTCGGGACGAGCTCCTACGAGCAGTACTTC.

V and J are TRBV5-1 and TRBJ2-7, with 7 nucleotides matching TRBD1. V shed 4 bases and J 2 bases; nucleotides not matched to a gene: 6. The CDR3 extends over 14 amino acids. Looked up from germline, CDR1 is SGHRS and CDR2 is YFSETQ. The CDR3 DNA follows: TGCGCCAGCAGCCCGCGACAGGGCCCCTACGAGCAGTACTTC. Protein product: CASSPRQGPYEQYF.

This clonotype was counted a few times. The V and J genes are TRBV27 and TRBJ2-3, with 12 bases aligning to TRBD2. The CDR3 runs to 16 residues. CDR1 and CDR2 (germline): MNHEY, SMNVEV (reference sequence). Germline trimming cut 7 bases from V and 4 bases from J; bases unmatched to any gene: 9. CDR3 protein: CASILAGGPGADTQYF. CDR3 DNA: TGTGCCAGCATCCTAGCGGGGGGGCCAGGTGCAGATACGCAGTATTTT.

The genes are TRBV7-8 and TRBJ1-2, with TRBD1 matching 10 bases. The trim removed 1 base at V and 0 bases at J, leaving 5 bases unmatched. Looked up from germline, CDR1 is SGHVS and CDR2 is FQNEAQ. The CDR3 sequence is 17 residues long. Here the CDR3 DNA reads TGTGCCAGCAGCTTAGGACAGGGGGCCTCCTCTAACTATGGCTACACCTTC. This encodes CASSLGQGASSNYGYTF.

This clonotype showed up many times. V and J are TRBV28 and TRBJ1-5, with a tentative D call TRBD1 (5 bases). The germline V gene encodes CDR1 MDHEN and CDR2 SYDVKM. V lost 3 bases and J lost 6, with 15 bases in between. The CDR3 loop spans 15 amino acids. CDR3 sequence (DNA): TGTGCCAGCAGTTTTATACAGGTGTTAGTTCAGCCCCAGCATTTT. Protein sequence: CASSFIQVLVQPQHF.

There are a few counts of this clonotype. The CDR3 DNA is TGTGCCAGCAGCCCCACCCCCGGGCTCTTCGGGGAGCTGTTTTTT. It encodes CASSPTPGLFGELFF. The chain is built from TRBV5-4 and TRBJ2-2; unclear D gene. This CDR3 contains 15 residues. V dropped 4 bases and J dropped 7 bases, with 17 bases sitting between them. CDR1 is SGHNT, CDR2 YYREEE, per germline (reference sequence).

The sample holds many counts of this clonotype. The DNA of the CDR3 is TGTGCCAGCAGTTTAGTAGGGGGTAATTCACCCCTCCACTTT. This translates into CASSLVGGNSPLHF. The chain combines TRBV12-3 or TRBV12-4 with TRBJ1-6; perhaps TRBD1 as D (6 bases). The CDR3 spans 14 residues. The V and J ends lost 1 base and 6 bases respectively, with 7 bases between them.